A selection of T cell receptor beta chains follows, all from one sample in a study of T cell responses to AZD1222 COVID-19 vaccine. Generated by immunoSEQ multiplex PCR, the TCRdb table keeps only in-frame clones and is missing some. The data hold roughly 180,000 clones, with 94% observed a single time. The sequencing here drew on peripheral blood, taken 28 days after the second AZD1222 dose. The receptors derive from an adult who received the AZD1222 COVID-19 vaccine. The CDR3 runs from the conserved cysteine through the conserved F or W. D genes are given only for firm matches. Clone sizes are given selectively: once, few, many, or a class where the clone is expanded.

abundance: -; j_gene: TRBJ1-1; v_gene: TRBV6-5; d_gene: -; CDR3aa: CASSYSTNTEAFF; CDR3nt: TGTGCCAGCAGTTACTCCACCAACACTGAAGCTTTCTTT
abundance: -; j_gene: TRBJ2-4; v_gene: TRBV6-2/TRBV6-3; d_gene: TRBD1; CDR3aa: CASSPRQGVAKNIQYF; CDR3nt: TGTGCCAGCAGCCCCCGACAGGGGGTAGCCAAAAACATTCAGTACTTC
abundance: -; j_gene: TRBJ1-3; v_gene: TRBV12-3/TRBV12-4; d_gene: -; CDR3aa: CASRTGGRDTIYF; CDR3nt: TGTGCCAGCAGGACAGGAGGGAGAGACACCATATATTTT
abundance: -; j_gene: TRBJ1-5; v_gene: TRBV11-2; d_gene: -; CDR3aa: CASSLEGGGSNQPQHF; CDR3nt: TGTGCCAGCAGCTTAGAAGGCGGGGGTAGCAATCAGCCCCAGCATTTT
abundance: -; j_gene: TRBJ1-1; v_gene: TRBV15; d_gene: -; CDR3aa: CATSRVRGGTEAFF; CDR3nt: TGTGCCACCAGCAGAGTCCGAGGGGGCACTGAAGCTTTCTTT
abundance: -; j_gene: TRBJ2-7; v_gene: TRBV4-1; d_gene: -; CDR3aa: CASSQGLGYEQYF; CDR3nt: TGCGCCAGCAGCCAAGGTCTAGGGTACGAGCAGTACTTC
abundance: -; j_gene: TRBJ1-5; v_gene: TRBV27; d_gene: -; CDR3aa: CASSFHHRAQPQHF; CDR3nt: TGTGCCAGCAGCTTCCACCACAGGGCTCAGCCCCAGCATTTT
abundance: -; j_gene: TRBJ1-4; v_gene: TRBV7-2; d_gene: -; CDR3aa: CASSLMGGSGYEKLFF; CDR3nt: TGTGCCAGCAGCTTAATGGGGGGCTCGGGGTATGAAAAACTGTTTTTT
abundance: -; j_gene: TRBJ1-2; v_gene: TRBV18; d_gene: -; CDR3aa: CASSPSIAKNYGYTF; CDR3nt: TGTGCCAGCTCCCCAAGCATAGCCAAGAACTATGGCTACACCTTC
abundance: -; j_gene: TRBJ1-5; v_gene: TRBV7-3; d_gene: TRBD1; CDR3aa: CASSLHGTGDQPQHF; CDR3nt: TGTGCCAGCAGCCTGCACGGGACAGGGGATCAGCCCCAGCATTTT
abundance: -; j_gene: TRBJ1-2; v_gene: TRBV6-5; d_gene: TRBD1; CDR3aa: CATLKNQGGGYTF; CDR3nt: TGTGCCACCCTCAAGAATCAGGGGGGTGGCTACACCTTC
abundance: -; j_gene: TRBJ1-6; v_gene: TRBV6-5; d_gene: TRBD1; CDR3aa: CASSYSGTGNSPLHF; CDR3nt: TGTGCCAGCAGTTACTCCGGGACAGGCAATTCACCCCTCCACTTT
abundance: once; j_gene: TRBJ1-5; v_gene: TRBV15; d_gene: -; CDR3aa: CATSRDRWGAGQPQHF; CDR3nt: TGTGCCACCAGCAGAGATCGTTGGGGGGCTGGTCAGCCCCAGCATTTT
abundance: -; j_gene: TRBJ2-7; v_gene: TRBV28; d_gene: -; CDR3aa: CASSFTRSLGVSYEQYF; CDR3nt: TGTGCCAGCAGTTTCACTCGGTCCTTGGGAGTATCCTACGAGCAGTACTTC
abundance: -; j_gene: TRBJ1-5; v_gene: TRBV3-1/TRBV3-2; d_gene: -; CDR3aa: CASSQGTYNQPQHF; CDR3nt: TGTGCCAGCAGCCAAGGGACCTACAATCAGCCCCAGCATTTT
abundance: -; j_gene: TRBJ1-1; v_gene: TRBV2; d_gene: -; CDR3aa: CARALGGMNTEAFF; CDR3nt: TGTGCCAGAGCGCTCGGGGGCATGAACACTGAAGCTTTCTTT
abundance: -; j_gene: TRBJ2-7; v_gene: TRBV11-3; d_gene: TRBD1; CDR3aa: CASSLFSGTGFYEQYF; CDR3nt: TGTGCCAGCAGCCTCTTCAGTGGGACAGGGTTTTACGAGCAGTACTTC
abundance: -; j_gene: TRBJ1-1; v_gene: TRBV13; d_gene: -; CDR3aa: CAIDKQGALNTEAFF; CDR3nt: TGTGCCATCGATAAGCAAGGGGCTTTGAACACTGAAGCTTTCTTT